These 5 T cell receptor beta chains originate from one sample sequenced in a study of blood T cell repertoires in COVID-19. Sequencing was performed with immunoSEQ multiplex PCR; in TCRdb, only in-frame clones are kept and a portion is missing. In the table there are over 35,000 clones, more than 75% of which are singletons. Sequences were obtained from peripheral blood. These receptors all stem from a man aged 65 to 79 with active COVID-19.

The chain uses TRBV19 and TRBJ1-4; possibly TRBD1 for D (5 bases). The V end lost 5 bases, the J end lost 8 bases, and 12 bases lay between the germline ends. This CDR3 is 13 amino acids long. Germline V gene data show CDR1 as LNHDA and CDR2 as SQIVND (reference sequence). Here the CDR3 reads CASSRQSQEKLFF. As DNA, the CDR3 is TGTGCCAGTAGTCGACAGAGTCAGGAAAAACTGTTTTTT.

This sequence joins TRBV7-2 and TRBJ1-3; the D gene is possibly TRBD1 (6 bases). This CDR3 region has 15 residues. Trimming removed 5 bases at V and 0 bases at J, with 11 bases between. Germline-derived CDR1 and CDR2 are SGHTA and FQGNSA. CDR3 region: CASSLKGVSGNTIYF. The CDR3 DNA follows: TGTGCCAGCAGCCTAAAGGGGGTCTCTGGAAACACCATATATTTT.

The chain joins TRBV4-3 to TRBJ1-2, with D perhaps matching TRBD1 (6 bases). Germline V gene lookup returns CDR1 LGHNA and CDR2 YSLEER. Trimming stripped 4 bases from V and 2 bases from J, with 17 bases between. The CDR3 totals 16 residues. The CDR3 sequence: CASSPRVGGINYGYTF. DNA of the CDR3: TGCGCCAGCAGCCCAAGAGTAGGGGGAATAAACTATGGCTACACCTTC.

This chain connects TRBV18 to TRBJ1-6; a weak D match, TRBD1 (6 bases). This CDR3 contains 15 residues. The germline V gene encodes CDR1 KGHSH and CDR2 LQKENI. Trimming took off 2 bases at V and 13 bases at J, with 18 bases between the two ends. The CDR3 DNA reads as TGTGCCAGCTCACCAAGCCTGGACAGAATTCACCCCCTCCACTTT. Amino acids: CASSPSLDRIHPLHF.

The chain has TRBV11-1 and TRBJ2-3; the D gene is possibly TRBD1 (5 bases). The CDR3 has 13 residues. The V and J ends lost 5 bases and 3 bases respectively, with 9 bases between them. The germline V gene encodes CDR1 SGHAT and CDR2 FQDESV (reference sequence). CDR3 amino acids: CASSQGVTDTQYF. CDR3 in DNA: TGTGCCAGCAGCCAAGGGGTTACAGATACGCAGTATTTT.